The 16 T cell receptor beta chains presented below share a single source sample, sequenced in a study of blood T cell repertoires in COVID-19. The assay was immunoSEQ multiplex PCR, and TCRdb's table has in-frame clones only and misses some. The sample lists approximately 70,000 clones, 75% to 90% occurring once. Sequenced input: peripheral blood. Receptor source: a man at least 80 years old with active or convalescent COVID-19.

CDR3 nucleotide sequence: TGTGCCAGCAGCTTCTCCGGGACAGAAAACACCATATATTTT. It specifies CASSFSGTENTIYF. The V call is TRBV5-4, the J call TRBJ1-3; 7 bases agree with TRBD1. Trimming at V came to 2 bases and at J to 6 bases, leaving 5 bases not matched to a gene. The germline gives CDR1 SGHNT, CDR2 YYREEE (reference sequence). The CDR3 runs to 14 residues.

The sample holds one count of this clone. V usage is TRBV14 and J usage is TRBJ2-5; 9 bases match TRBD1. The CDR3 consists of 15 residues. In germline, CDR1 is SGHDN, CDR2 FVKESK. V lost 4 bases to trimming and J lost 4 bases; unmatched junction nucleotides: 7. CDR3 bases: TGTGCCAGCAGCCGAGGGACAGGGAGTGGAGAGACCCAGTACTTC. Residues: CASSRGTGSGETQYF.

CDR3 nucleotide sequence: TGTGCCAGCAGTCCCCAGACTAGCGGGAGTTTCAATGAGCAGTTCTTC. Amino acids: CASSPQTSGSFNEQFF. This chain connects TRBV27 to TRBJ2-1; 12 nucleotides line up with TRBD2. V shed 5 bases, J shed 6 bases, and the junction held 8 bases outside the gene matches. CDR1 is MNHEY and CDR2 is SMNVEV in the germline V gene (reference sequence). The length of the CDR3 is 16 residues.

The V and J genes are TRBV12-5 and TRBJ2-2, with 10 bases aligning to TRBD2. The V gene's germline CDR1 is LGHNT and CDR2 FRNRAP. The CDR3 consists of 18 residues. The V gene end was trimmed by 0 bases and the J gene end by 4 bases; junction bases not matched to a gene: 8. The CDR3 nucleotides read TGTGCTAGTGGTTTGGTATGGGCTAGCGGGAGAGTCACCGGGGAGCTGTTTTTT. Amino acids: CASGLVWASGRVTGELFF.

This clone was observed a handful of times. The V and J genes are TRBV6-2 or TRBV6-3 and TRBJ2-1; D gene uncertain. The CDR3 loop spans 15 amino acids. CDR1 is MNHEY and CDR2 is SVGEGT in the germline V gene. Between the trimmed V and J ends, which lost 4 bases and 3 bases, there was a span of 13 bases. DNA for the CDR3: TGTGCCAGCAGTTCCCTAAATAAAAACTACAATGAGCAGTTCTTC. Translated, it gives CASSSLNKNYNEQFF.

The chain recombines TRBV5-1 with TRBJ1-1; D gene unclear. Germline V gene lookup returns CDR1 SGHRS and CDR2 YFSETQ. Trimming took 2 bases from V and 4 from J, leaving 12 bases between them. The CDR3 contains 14 residues. In DNA, the CDR3 is TGCGCCAGCAGCTTATCGGGGTTAACCACTGAAGCTTTCTTT. It encodes CASSLSGLTTEAFF.

The chain uses TRBV7-2 and TRBJ2-5; unclear D gene. With 1 base removed from V and 5 bases from J, the gap between germline ends came to 8 bases. This CDR3 contains 13 residues. The germline gives CDR1 SGHTA, CDR2 FQGNSA. The CDR3 bases are TGTGCCAGCAGCTTAGTGCTAGACGAGACCCAGTACTTC. This codes for CASSLVLDETQYF.

V and J are TRBV18 and TRBJ1-4; TRBD1 is a possible D gene (5 bases). V lost 0 bases and J lost 7, with 12 bases in between. CDR1 KGHSH and CDR2 LQKENI come from the germline V gene. This CDR3 comprises 15 residues. In DNA form, the CDR3 reads TGTGCCAGCTCACCACCTGGGGGGAGAGGTGAAAAACTGTTTTTT. The encoded protein is CASSPPGGRGEKLFF.

This chain connects TRBV28 to TRBJ2-3; 13 bases align to TRBD2. The CDR3 spans 17 residues. V trimming: 3 bases; J trimming: 3 bases; junction bases outside the gene matches: 6. Germline CDR1 MDHEN, CDR2 SYDVKM. The CDR3 loop is CASSLRGLAGKTDTQYF. CDR3 in DNA: TGTGCCAGCAGTTTGAGGGGACTAGCGGGAAAGACAGATACGCAGTATTTT. The variable domain in full, completed from reference TRBV28 and TRBJ2-3, reads DVKVTQSSRYLVKRTGEKVFLECVQDMDHENMFWYRQDPGLGLRLIYFSYDVKMKEKGDIPEGYSVSREKKERFSLILESASTNQTSMYLCASSLRGLAGKTDTQYFGPGTRLTVL.

V usage is TRBV6-5 and J usage is TRBJ1-6; 7 bases match TRBD1. The CDR3 runs 15 residues. Germline trimming cut 6 bases from V and 4 bases from J; bases unmatched to any gene: 6. The V gene's germline CDR1 is MNHEY and CDR2 SVGAGI. CDR3 coding DNA: TGTGCCAGCAGAGTGGACAGGACTTATAATTCACCCCTCCACTTT. Its protein is CASRVDRTYNSPLHF.

The V gene is TRBV5-1, the J gene TRBJ2-3, with D possibly being TRBD2 (6 bases). The ends were cut back, 0 bases at V and 2 bases at J, with 13 bases in the middle. Germline V gives CDR1 SGHRS, CDR2 YFSETQ. This CDR3 has 16 residues. The CDR3 DNA sequence: TGCGCCAGCAGCTTGGCCTGGGGCGGGAACACAGATACGCAGTATTTT. This gives the protein CASSLAWGGNTDTQYF.

This rearrangement joins TRBV5-1 to TRBJ2-6; 11 nucleotides align to TRBD2. CDR1 and CDR2 (germline): SGHRS, YFSETQ. This CDR3 region has 18 residues. The J segment lost 0 bases and the V segment lost 4 bases, leaving 6 bases of the junction unmatched. The chain's CDR3 is CASSTASGGISGANVLTF. The CDR3 DNA sequence: TGCGCCAGCAGCACCGCTAGCGGGGGGATCTCTGGGGCCAACGTCCTGACTTTC.

The table lists this clone with a few counts. The genes are TRBV10-2 and TRBJ2-1; 11 nucleotides line up with TRBD2. CDR1 is WSHSY and CDR2 is SAAADI in the germline V gene. The CDR3 sequence is 14 residues long. J was trimmed by 9 bases and V by 8 bases; bases with no gene match: 9. DNA for the CDR3: TGCGCCAGCTGCGAAACTAGCGGGAGAGGTGAGCAGTTCTTC. It encodes CASCETSGRGEQFF.

V is TRBV5-6 and J is TRBJ1-6, with unresolved D. V dropped 4 bases and J dropped 7 bases, with 9 bases sitting between them. The CDR3 totals 13 residues. Per germline, CDR1 SGHDT and CDR2 YYEEEE. The CDR3, as DNA: TGTGCCAGCAGCCCAATACAGAATTCACCCCTCCACTTT. Translating gives CASSPIQNSPLHF.

The chain joins TRBV3-1 (or the pseudogene TRBV3-2) to TRBJ2-5, with 10 positions matching TRBD2. V shed 4 bases and J 5 bases; nucleotides not matched to a gene: 4. In germline, CDR1 is LGHDT, CDR2 YNNKEL (reference sequence). This CDR3 has 14 residues. The CDR3 reads CASSPAGGRETQYF. The DNA for the CDR3 is TGTGCCAGCAGCCCAGCGGGGGGGCGCGAGACCCAGTACTTC.

J is TRBJ2-7 and V is TRBV10-3; D remains ambiguous. The ends were cut back, 4 bases at V and 2 bases at J, with 9 bases in the middle. CDR1 is ENHRY, CDR2 SYGVKD, per germline. The CDR3 contains 13 residues. The CDR3 DNA is TGTGCCATCAGTGCGGTAGCCGCCTACGAGCAGTACTTC. Protein product: CAISAVAAYEQYF.